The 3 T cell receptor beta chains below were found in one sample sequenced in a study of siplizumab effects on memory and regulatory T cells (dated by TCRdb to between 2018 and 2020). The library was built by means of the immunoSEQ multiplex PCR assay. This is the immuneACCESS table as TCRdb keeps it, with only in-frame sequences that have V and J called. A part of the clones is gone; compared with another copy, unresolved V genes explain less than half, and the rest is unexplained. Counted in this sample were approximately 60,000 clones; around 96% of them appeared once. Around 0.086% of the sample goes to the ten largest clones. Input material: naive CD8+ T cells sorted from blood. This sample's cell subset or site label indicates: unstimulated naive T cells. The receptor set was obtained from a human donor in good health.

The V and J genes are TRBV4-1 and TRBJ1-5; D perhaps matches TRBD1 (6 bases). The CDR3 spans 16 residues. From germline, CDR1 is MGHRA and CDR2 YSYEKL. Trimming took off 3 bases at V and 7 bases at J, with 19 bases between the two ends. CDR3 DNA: TGCGCCAGCAGCCACCACCTAGGGGGGCTCGGACAGCCCCAGCATTTT. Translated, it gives CASSHHLGGLGQPQHF.

The CDR3 protein is CASSTGISGNTIYF. The CDR3 DNA sequence: TGTGCCAGCAGTACAGGGATCTCTGGAAACACCATATATTTT. This chain uses TRBV6-1 with TRBJ1-3, with a tentative D call TRBD1 (6 bases). V lost 5 bases and J 0 bases, leaving 8 bases between the germline ends. Per the germline V gene, CDR1 is MNHNS and CDR2 is SASEGT. The CDR3 length is 14 residues.

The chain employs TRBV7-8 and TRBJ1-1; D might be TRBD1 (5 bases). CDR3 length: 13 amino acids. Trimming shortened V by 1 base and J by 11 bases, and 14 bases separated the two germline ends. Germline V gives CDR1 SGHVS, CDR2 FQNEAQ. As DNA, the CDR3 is TGTGCCAGCAGCTTAGTGTTGGGGGAACAGGCTTTCTTT. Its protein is CASSLVLGEQAFF.